These 18 T cell receptor beta chains were all obtained from the same sample, sequenced in a study of identical twins. MiXCR, applied by TCRdb to the 5' RACE reads, yields one record per CDR3 protein. The top ten clones hold roughly 1.5% of a sample with around 960,000 distinct CDR3 sequences, around an eighth of them seen once. Separately, the same data were catalogued under a study of yellow fever vaccine responses in identical twins.

The sequencing sample was made of PBMCs. The receptor source for this set is a woman younger than 30 in good health.

J is TRBJ2-5 and V is TRBV6-1; D is uncertain. Germline V gives CDR1 MNHNS, CDR2 SASEGT. The CDR3 totals 13 residues. The V and J ends lost 5 bases and 5 bases respectively, with 12 bases between them. CDR3 sequence (DNA): TGTGCCAGCAGTCAAAACCTCAAGGAGACCCAGTACTTC. Its protein is CASSQNLKETQYF.

The chain is built from TRBV5-1 and TRBJ2-1; D is unresolved. Germline V gene data show CDR1 as SGHRS and CDR2 as YFSETQ. The length of the CDR3 is 12 residues. V was clipped by 3 bases and J by 7 bases, with 8 bases between them. As DNA, the CDR3 is TGCGCCAGCAGCTCTAGGTGGAATGAGCAGTTCTTC. It yields the protein CASSSRWNEQFF.

This chain joins TRBV10-3 and TRBJ1-1; D gene unclear. Trimming left V 0 bases short and J 7 bases short, with 3 bases between. This CDR3 is built from 11 residues. CDR1 is ENHRY, CDR2 SYGVKD, per germline. The CDR3 loop reads CAISESSEAFF. Written as DNA, the CDR3 is TGTGCCATCAGTGAGTCGAGTGAAGCTTTCTTT.

This clonotype was picked up a small number of times. The gene calls are TRBV29-1 and TRBJ2-2; D is unresolved. With 0 bases removed from V and 0 bases from J, the gap between germline ends came to 11 bases. The CDR3 totals 16 residues. Germline lookup yields CDR1 SQVTM and CDR2 ANQGSEA. This chain's CDR3 is CSVEDRTKANTGELFF. In nucleotides, the CDR3 is TGCAGCGTTGAAGATCGAACAAAAGCGAACACCGGGGAGCTGTTTTTT.

The DNA of the CDR3 is TGTGCCTCGTCCCCCAGGGTAGCGGGGTTCAAAGGTCAAGAGACCCAGTACTTC. Protein: CASSPRVAGFKGQETQYF. The rearrangement uses TRBV10-3 and TRBJ2-5; TRBD2 matches at 8 bases. CDR3 length: 18 amino acids. Germline-derived CDR1 and CDR2 are ENHRY and SYGVKD. Trimming cost V 11 bases and J 2 bases; bases outside gene matches: 22.

The gene calls are TRBV19 and TRBJ1-1; 7 nucleotides line up with TRBD1. V lost 4 bases, J lost 3 bases, and 8 bases stayed unmatched. The length of the CDR3 is 15 residues. Germline CDR1 reads LNHDA; CDR2 reads SQIVND (reference sequence). The CDR3 is CASSKTGVTDTEAFF. CDR3 bases: TGTGCCAGTAGTAAAACAGGGGTTACGGACACTGAAGCTTTCTTT.

The V and J genes are TRBV12-3 or TRBV12-4 and TRBJ2-5, with unresolved D. Trimming took 3 bases from V and 2 from J, leaving 10 bases between them. The CDR3 runs 14 residues. The CDR3 sequence: CASSFGAQQETQYF. In DNA, the CDR3 is TGTGCCAGCAGTTTTGGTGCGCAGCAAGAGACCCAGTACTTC.

This clonotype was counted at least ten times. J is TRBJ2-7 and V is TRBV10-2; D is ambiguous. Per the germline V gene, CDR1 is WSHSY and CDR2 is SAAADI. This CDR3 has 13 amino acids. The ends were cut back, 6 bases at V and 0 bases at J, with 9 bases in the middle. The DNA of the CDR3 is TGCGCCAGCAGCAAGGACGGCTCCTACGAGCAGTACGTC. This translates into CASSKDGSYEQYV.

This clonotype turned up a few times. CDR3 amino acids: CATKGQGANTGELFF. The CDR3 region has the DNA TGTGCCACCAAAGGACAGGGAGCGAACACCGGGGAGCTGTTTTTT. V and J are TRBV3-1 and TRBJ2-2; 8 bases line up with TRBD1. Trimming at V came to 10 bases and at J to 0 bases, leaving 7 bases not matched to a gene. This CDR3 has 15 amino acids. The germline V gene has CDR1 LGHDT and CDR2 YNNKEL (reference sequence).

This clonotype was seen only a few times. The V gene is TRBV6-5, the J gene TRBJ2-1, with D perhaps matching TRBD2 (5 bases). This CDR3 spans 13 amino acids. Looked up from germline, CDR1 is MNHEY and CDR2 is SVGAGI. Deletions cut 2 bases from V and 8 bases from J, with 10 bases between. The CDR3 sequence is CASSYGGWDEQFF. In nucleotides, the CDR3 is TGTGCCAGCAGTTACGGCGGGTGGGATGAGCAGTTCTTC.

This clonotype was observed many times. V and J are TRBV12-3 or TRBV12-4 and TRBJ2-1; 7 bases fit TRBD2. Unmatched junction bases numbered 17, after V lost 6 bases and J lost 9 bases. The CDR3 loop spans 16 amino acids. The CDR3 sequence is CASRGLDGRESLEQFF. CDR3 sequence (DNA): TGTGCCAGCAGGGGCTTGGATGGGCGGGAGAGTCTTGAGCAGTTCTTC.

V and J are TRBV7-9 and TRBJ2-1; D remains unclear. Trimming cost V 8 bases and J 4 bases, with 12 bases left between them. This CDR3 comprises 13 residues. Germline CDR1 is SEHNR and CDR2 is FQNEAQ (reference sequence). CDR3 coding DNA: TGTGCCAGCGGAATTCAGGAATACAATGAGCAGTTCTTC. This gives the protein CASGIQEYNEQFF.

The chain is built from TRBV12-3 or TRBV12-4 and TRBJ2-5; no clear D gene. V lost 5 bases, J lost 0 bases, and 10 bases lay in between. This CDR3 spans 14 amino acids. Here the CDR3 DNA reads TGTGCCAGCAGTCCCACCTCGTACCAAGAGACCCAGTACTTC. Its translation: CASSPTSYQETQYF.

This clonotype has just a few counts. The chain carries TRBV7-2 and TRBJ2-1; D gene ambiguous. The CDR3 consists of 14 residues. Looked up from germline, CDR1 is SGHTA and CDR2 is FQGNSA. The ends were cut back, 1 base at V and 15 bases at J, with 19 bases in the middle. The CDR3 DNA reads as TGTGCCAGCAGCTTAGGTCGGCTGGGTGAAAGTGGGTTCTTC. It translates to CASSLGRLGESGFF.

J is TRBJ2-3 and V is TRBV4-1, with D perhaps TRBD2 (6 bases). V gave up 2 bases and J gave up 5 bases, with 8 bases separating them. CDR1 and CDR2 (germline): MGHRA, YSYEKL. The CDR3 is 13 amino acids. The CDR3, as DNA: TGCGCCAGCAGCCAACCGGGAGTAGATACGCAGTATTTT. It is translated as CASSQPGVDTQYF.

The chain uses TRBV4-1 and TRBJ2-2; D may be TRBD2 (6 bases). The germline V and J ends were trimmed by 3 bases and 3 bases, with 14 bases remaining between them. In germline, CDR1 is MGHRA, CDR2 YSYEKL. This CDR3 is built from 16 residues. In DNA form, the CDR3 reads TGCGCCAGCAGCCAGAAAGCGGGCCCCGACACCGGGGAGCTGTTTTTT. It translates to CASSQKAGPDTGELFF.

This clonotype has more than one count but fewer than ten. V usage is TRBV24-1 and J usage is TRBJ2-1; 11 nucleotides line up with TRBD2. This CDR3 region has 15 residues. V lost 5 bases and J lost 8; bases outside the gene matches: 7. CDR1 is KGHDR, CDR2 SFDVKD, per germline. CDR3 sequence (DNA): TGTGCCACCAGTGGCGGACTAGCGGGTCTCTATGAGCAGTTCTTC. As protein: CATSGGLAGLYEQFF.

This clonotype was counted between two and nine times. DNA for the CDR3: TGTGCCAGCAGGGACACCGGGACAGGGGACACCGGGGAGCTGTTTTTT. Protein product: CASRDTGTGDTGELFF. The chain uses TRBV3-1 and TRBJ2-2; TRBD1 matches 10 bases. Losses at the gene ends were 6 bases for V and 3 bases for J; bases not matched to a gene: 7. The CDR3 runs 16 residues. Germline CDR1 is LGHDT and CDR2 is YNNKEL (reference sequence).